The following is a TCR beta chain sequence with its context. The junction does not match germline at one end; this may be a read error. These data are taken from a study of beta chain features in type 1 diabetes. CDR1 and CDR2 from the germline V gene are GTSNPN and SVGIG (reference sequence). CDR3 length equals 13 residues. The whole isolated RNA underwent reverse transcription, so sequencing captured expressed TCRB transcripts. Here immunoSEQ multiplex PCR was the method, and the copy in TCRdb shows in-frame clones only, minus some. In the table there are around 430,000 clones, about 32% of which are singletons.

This TCR was recovered from a man aged 18 to 29 in good health. This rearrangement joins TRBV30 to TRBJ2-5; D is possibly TRBD2 (6 bases). Sequenced material: naive CD4+ T cells from blood. The CDR3 nucleotides read TGTGCCTGGAGCGCGGAGGGCCCTCTCAGATTCCACTTC. Translation: CAWSAEGPLRFHF.